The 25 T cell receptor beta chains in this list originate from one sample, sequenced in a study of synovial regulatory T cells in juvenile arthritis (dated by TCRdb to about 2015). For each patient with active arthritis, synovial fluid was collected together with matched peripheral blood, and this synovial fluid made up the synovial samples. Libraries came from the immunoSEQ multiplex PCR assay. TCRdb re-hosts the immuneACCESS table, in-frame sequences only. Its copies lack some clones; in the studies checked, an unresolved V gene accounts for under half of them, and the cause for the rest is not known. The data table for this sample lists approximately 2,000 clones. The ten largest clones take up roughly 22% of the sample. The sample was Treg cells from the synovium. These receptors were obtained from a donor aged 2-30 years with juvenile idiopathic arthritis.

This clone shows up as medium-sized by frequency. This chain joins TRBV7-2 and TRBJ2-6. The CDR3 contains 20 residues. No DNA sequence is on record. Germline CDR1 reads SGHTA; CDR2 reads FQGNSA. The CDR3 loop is CASSLAWLITQNSGANVLTF.

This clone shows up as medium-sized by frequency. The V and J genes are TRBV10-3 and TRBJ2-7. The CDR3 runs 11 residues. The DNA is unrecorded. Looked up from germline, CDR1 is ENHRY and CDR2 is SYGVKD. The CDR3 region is CAIRETYEQYF.

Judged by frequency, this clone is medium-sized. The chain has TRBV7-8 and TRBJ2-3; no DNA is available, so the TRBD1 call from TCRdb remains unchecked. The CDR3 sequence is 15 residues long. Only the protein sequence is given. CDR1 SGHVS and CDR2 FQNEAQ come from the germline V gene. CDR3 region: CASSLDRGATDTQYF. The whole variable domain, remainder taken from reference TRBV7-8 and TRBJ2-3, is GAGVSQSPRYKVAKRGQDVALRCDPISGHVSLFWYQQALGQGPEFLTYFQNEAQLDKSGLPSDRFFAERPEGSVSTLKIQRTQQEDSAVYLCASSLDRGATDTQYFGPGTRLTVL.

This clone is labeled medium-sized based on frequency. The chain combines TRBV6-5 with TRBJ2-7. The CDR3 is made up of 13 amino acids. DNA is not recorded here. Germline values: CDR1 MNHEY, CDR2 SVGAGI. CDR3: CASSQGQPYEQYF.

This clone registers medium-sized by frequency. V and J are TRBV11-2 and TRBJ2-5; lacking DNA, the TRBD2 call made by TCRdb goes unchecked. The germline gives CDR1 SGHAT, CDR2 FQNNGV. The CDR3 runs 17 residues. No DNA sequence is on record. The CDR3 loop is CASSLEASGGYQETQYF. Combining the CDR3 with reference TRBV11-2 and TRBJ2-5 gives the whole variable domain EAGVAQSPRYKIIEKRQSVAFWCNPISGHATLYWYQQILGQGPKLLIQFQNNGVVDDSQLPKDRFSAERLKGVDSTLKIQPAKLEDSAVYLCASSLEASGGYQETQYFGPGTRLLVL.

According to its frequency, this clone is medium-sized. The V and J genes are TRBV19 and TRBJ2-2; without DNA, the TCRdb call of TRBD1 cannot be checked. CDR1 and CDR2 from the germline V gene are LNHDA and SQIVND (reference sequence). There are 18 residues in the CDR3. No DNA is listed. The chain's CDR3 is CASSPTRDRGPNTGELFF. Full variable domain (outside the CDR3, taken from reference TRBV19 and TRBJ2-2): DGGITQSPKYLFRKEGQNVTLSCEQNLNHDAMYWYRQDPGQGLRLIYYSQIVNDFQKGDIAEGYSVSREKKESFPLTVTSAQKNPTAFYLCASSPTRDRGPNTGELFFGEGSRLTVL.

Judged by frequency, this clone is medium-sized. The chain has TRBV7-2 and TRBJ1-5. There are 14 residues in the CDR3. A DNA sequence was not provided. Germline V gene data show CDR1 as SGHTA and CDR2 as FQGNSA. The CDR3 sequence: CASSLVGRDQPQHF.

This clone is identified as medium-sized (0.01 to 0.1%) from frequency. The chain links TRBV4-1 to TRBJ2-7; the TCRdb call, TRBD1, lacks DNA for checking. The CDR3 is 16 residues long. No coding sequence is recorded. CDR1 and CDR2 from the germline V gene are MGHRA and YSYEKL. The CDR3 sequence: CASSQAAATAAYEQYF.

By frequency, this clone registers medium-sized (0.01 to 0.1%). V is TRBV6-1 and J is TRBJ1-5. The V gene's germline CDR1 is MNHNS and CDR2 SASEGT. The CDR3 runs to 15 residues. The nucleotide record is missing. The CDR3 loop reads CASGTGRDPGKPQHF.

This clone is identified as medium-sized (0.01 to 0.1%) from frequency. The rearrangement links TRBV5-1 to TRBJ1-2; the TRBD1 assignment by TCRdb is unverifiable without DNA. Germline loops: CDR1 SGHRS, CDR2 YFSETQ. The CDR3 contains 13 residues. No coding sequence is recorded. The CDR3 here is CASSSGQGDGYTF.

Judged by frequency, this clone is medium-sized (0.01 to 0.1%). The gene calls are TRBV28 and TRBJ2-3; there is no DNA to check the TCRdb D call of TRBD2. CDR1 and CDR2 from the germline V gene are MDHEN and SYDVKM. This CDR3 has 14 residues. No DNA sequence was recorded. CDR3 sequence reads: CASSFSGSTDTQYF.

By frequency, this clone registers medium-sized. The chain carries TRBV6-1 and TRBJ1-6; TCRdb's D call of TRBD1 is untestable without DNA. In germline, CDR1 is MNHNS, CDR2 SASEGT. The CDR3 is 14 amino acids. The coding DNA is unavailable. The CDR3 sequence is CASSEIQGVPPLHF.

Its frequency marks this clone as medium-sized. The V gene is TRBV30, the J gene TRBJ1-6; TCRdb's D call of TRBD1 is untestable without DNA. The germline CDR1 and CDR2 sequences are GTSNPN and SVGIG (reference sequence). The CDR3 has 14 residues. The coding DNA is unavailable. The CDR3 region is CAWTGGSYNSPLHF.

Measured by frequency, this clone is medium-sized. The CDR3 loop is CASSYSSGRVNEQFF. The rearrangement uses TRBV6-5 and TRBJ2-1; TCRdb's D gene call, TRBD2, goes unchecked for lack of DNA. The germline gives CDR1 MNHEY, CDR2 SVGAGI. The CDR3 is made up of 15 amino acids. The DNA is unrecorded.

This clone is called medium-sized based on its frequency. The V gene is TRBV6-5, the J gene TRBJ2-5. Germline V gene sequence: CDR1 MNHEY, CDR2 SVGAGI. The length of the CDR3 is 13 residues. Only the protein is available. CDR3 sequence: CASSYGWGETQYF.

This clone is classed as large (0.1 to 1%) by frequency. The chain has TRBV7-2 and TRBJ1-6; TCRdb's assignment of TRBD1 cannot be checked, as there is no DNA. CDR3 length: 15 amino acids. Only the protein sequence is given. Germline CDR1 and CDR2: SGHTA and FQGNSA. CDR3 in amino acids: CASSLQQSSNSPLHF.

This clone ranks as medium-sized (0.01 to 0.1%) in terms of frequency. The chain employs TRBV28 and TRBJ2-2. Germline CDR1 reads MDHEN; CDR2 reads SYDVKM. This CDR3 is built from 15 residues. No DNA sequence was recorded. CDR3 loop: CASSLPPGPTGELFF.

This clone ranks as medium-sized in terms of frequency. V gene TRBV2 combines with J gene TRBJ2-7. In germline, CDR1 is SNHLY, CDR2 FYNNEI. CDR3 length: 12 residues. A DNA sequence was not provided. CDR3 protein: CASVGDGYEQYF.

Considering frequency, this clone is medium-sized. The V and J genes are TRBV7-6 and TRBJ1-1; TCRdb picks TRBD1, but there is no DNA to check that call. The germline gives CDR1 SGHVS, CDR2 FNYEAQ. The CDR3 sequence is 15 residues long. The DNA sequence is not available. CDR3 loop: CASSLSNRGDTEAFF.

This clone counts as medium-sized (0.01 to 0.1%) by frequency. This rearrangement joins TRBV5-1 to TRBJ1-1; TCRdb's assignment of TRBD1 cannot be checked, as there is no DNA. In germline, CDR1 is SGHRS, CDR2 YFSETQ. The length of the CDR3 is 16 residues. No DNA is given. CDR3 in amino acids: CASSIYWTAGRTEAFF.

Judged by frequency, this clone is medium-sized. CDR3 residues: CAWSVQGEQYF. The chain employs TRBV30 and TRBJ2-7; TCRdb selects TRBD1, and the lack of DNA leaves this call unchecked. The CDR3 totals 11 residues. A DNA sequence was not provided. Germline CDR1 reads GTSNPN; CDR2 reads SVGIG (reference sequence).

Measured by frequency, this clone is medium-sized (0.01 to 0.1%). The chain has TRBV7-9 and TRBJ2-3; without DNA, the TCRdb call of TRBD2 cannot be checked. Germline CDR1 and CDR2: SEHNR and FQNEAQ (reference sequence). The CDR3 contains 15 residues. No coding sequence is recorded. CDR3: CASSLEGSGVYTQYF.

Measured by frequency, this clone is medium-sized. The CDR3 region is CASSKKGENTEAFF. This sequence joins TRBV21-1 and TRBJ1-1. TRBV21-1 is a pseudogene segment. The CDR3 runs 14 residues. The entry carries no DNA sequence.

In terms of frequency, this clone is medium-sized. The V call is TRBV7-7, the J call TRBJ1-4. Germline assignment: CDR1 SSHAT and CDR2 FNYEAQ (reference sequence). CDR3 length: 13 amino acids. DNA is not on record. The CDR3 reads CASSPRGGEKLFF.

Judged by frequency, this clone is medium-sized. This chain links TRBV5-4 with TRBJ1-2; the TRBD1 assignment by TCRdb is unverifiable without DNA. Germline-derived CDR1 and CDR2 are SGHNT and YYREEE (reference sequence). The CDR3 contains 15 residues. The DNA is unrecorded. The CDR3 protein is CASSSSGGPNYGYTF.